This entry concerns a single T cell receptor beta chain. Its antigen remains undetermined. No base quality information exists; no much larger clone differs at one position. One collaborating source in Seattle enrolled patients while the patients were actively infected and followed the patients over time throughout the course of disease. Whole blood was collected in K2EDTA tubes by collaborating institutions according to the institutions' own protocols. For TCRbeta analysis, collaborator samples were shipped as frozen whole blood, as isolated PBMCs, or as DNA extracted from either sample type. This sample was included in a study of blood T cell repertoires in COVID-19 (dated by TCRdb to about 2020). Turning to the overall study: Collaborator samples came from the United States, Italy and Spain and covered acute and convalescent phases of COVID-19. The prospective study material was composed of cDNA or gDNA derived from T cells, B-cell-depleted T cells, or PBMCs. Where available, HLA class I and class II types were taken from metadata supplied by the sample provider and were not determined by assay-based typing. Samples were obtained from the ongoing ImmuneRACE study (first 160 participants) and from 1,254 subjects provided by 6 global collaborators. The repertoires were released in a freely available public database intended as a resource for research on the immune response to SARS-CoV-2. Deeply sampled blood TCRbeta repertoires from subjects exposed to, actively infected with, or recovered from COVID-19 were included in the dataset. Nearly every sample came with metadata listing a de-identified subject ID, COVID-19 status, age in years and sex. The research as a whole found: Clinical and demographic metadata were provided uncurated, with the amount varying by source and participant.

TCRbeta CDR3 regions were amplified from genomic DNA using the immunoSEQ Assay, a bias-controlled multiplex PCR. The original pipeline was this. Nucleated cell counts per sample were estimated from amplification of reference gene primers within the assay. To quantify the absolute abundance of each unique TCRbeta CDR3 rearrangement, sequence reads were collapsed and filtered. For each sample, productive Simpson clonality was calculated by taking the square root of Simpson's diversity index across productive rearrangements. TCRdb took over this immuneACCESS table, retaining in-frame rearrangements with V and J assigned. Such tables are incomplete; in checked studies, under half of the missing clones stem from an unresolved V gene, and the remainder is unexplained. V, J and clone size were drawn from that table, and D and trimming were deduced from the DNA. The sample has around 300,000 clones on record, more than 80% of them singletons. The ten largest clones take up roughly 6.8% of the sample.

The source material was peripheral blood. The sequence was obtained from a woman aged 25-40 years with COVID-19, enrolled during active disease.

The CDR3 here reads CASSKDAGGPPGELFF. In nucleotide form, the sequence is TGTGCCAGTAGTAAGGATGCGGGAGGACCCCCCGGGGAGCTGTTTTTT. The rearranged segments are TRBV19 and TRBJ2-2, with 8 central nucleotides matching TRBD2. The CDR3 sequence holds 16 residues, the cysteine and phenylalanine included. Only CDR3 DNA is held: 48 bases, read in frame from base 1. V and J are trimmed by 4 bases and 6 bases, and the gene matches miss 10 bases of the junction. According to the germline V gene (reference sequence), CDR1 reads LNHDA and CDR2 reads SQIVND.